Listed below are T cell receptor beta chains from one sample, sequenced in a study of siplizumab effects on memory and regulatory T cells. This table comes from immunoSEQ multiplex PCR, and its TCRdb copy is limited to in-frame clones, with some not included. The table has 95,000 to 100,000 clones, 92% seen once. Sequencing was carried out using non-Treg CD4+ T cells sorted from blood. The receptors shown here come from a human donor in good health. Both conserved end residues are part of each CDR3. A D gene is named only where the DNA matches it firmly. Clone size is stated in some rows and not others, as once, few, many or a class when expanded.

D gene: -
J gene: TRBJ1-1
clone size: -
V gene: TRBV4-2
CDR3 DNA: TGTGCCAGCAGCCAAGTTAGGACACAGGGCACTGAAGCTTTCTTT
CDR3 protein: CASSQVRTQGTEAFF

D gene: -
J gene: TRBJ1-1
clone size: -
V gene: TRBV18
CDR3 DNA: TGTGCCAGCTCACCCCAGGGGAAGAACACTGAAGCTTTCTTT
CDR3 protein: CASSPQGKNTEAFF

D gene: -
J gene: TRBJ2-3
clone size: -
V gene: TRBV4-1
CDR3 DNA: TGCGCCAGCAGCTCCAGACTGTCTGGGACGCAGTATTTT
CDR3 protein: CASSSRLSGTQYF

D gene: -
J gene: TRBJ2-5
clone size: -
V gene: TRBV11-2
CDR3 DNA: TGTGCCAGCAGCTTAGAGGTGGGGCGCCTCAGAGAGACCCAGTACTTC
CDR3 protein: CASSLEVGRLRETQYF

D gene: TRBD2
J gene: TRBJ2-3
clone size: -
V gene: TRBV30
CDR3 DNA: TGTGCCTGTAGCGGTACTAGCGGCACAGATACGCAGTATTTT
CDR3 protein: CACSGTSGTDTQYF

D gene: -
J gene: TRBJ1-1
clone size: -
V gene: TRBV27
CDR3 DNA: TGTGCCAGCAGTTCGAGGGCAGCCGGAGAAGCTTTCTTT
CDR3 protein: CASSSRAAGEAFF

D gene: TRBD2
J gene: TRBJ2-6
clone size: -
V gene: TRBV28
CDR3 DNA: TGTGCCAGCAGGGAAGCGGGAGTAGTAGTCTCTGGGGCCAACGTCCTGACTTTC
CDR3 protein: CASREAGVVVSGANVLTF

D gene: -
J gene: TRBJ2-5
clone size: -
V gene: TRBV5-1
CDR3 DNA: TGCGCCAGCAGCTTGGCCTCATCGGGGGCAGAGACCCAGTACTTC
CDR3 protein: CASSLASSGAETQYF

D gene: TRBD1
J gene: TRBJ2-1
clone size: -
V gene: TRBV25-1
CDR3 DNA: TGTGCCAGTCACCCGGGACAGGGCTACAATGAGCAGTTCTTC
CDR3 protein: CASHPGQGYNEQFF

D gene: TRBD1
J gene: TRBJ2-2
clone size: -
V gene: TRBV27
CDR3 DNA: TGTGCCAGCAGTTTATCGACAGGGGCTAACACCGGGGAGCTGTTTTTT
CDR3 protein: CASSLSTGANTGELFF

D gene: -
J gene: TRBJ2-1
clone size: -
V gene: TRBV6-5
CDR3 DNA: TGTGCCAGCAGTTATAAGTGGGAGAGCTACAATGAGCAGTTCTTC
CDR3 protein: CASSYKWESYNEQFF

D gene: TRBD2
J gene: TRBJ2-3
clone size: -
V gene: TRBV7-2
CDR3 DNA: TGTGCCAGCAGCTTAGACGGGAGGGGGACAGATACGCAGTATTTT
CDR3 protein: CASSLDGRGTDTQYF

D gene: -
J gene: TRBJ2-7
clone size: -
V gene: TRBV5-1
CDR3 DNA: TGCGCCAGCAGCTTGGAGAATAAGGGCTACGAGCAGTACTTC
CDR3 protein: CASSLENKGYEQYF

D gene: TRBD2
J gene: TRBJ2-3
clone size: -
V gene: TRBV7-3
CDR3 DNA: TGTGCCAGCAGCTTGACTAGCGGGATTACAGATACGCAGTATTTT
CDR3 protein: CASSLTSGITDTQYF

D gene: -
J gene: TRBJ1-3
clone size: -
V gene: TRBV5-6
CDR3 DNA: TGTGCCAGCAGCTTGCGAATGAACTCTGGAAACACCATATATTTT
CDR3 protein: CASSLRMNSGNTIYF

D gene: -
J gene: TRBJ1-1
clone size: -
V gene: TRBV28
CDR3 DNA: TGTGCCAGTCAAGAGGAGCTCACTGAAGCTTTCTTT
CDR3 protein: CASQEELTEAFF

D gene: -
J gene: TRBJ2-7
clone size: -
V gene: TRBV5-4
CDR3 DNA: TGTGCCAGCAGCTTGGCCGGCGGGCCGAGCTCCTACGAGCAGTACTTC
CDR3 protein: CASSLAGGPSSYEQYF

D gene: -
J gene: TRBJ2-2
clone size: -
V gene: TRBV18
CDR3 DNA: TGTGCCAGCTCACCAATTCAGGGTAACACCGGGGAGCTGTTTTTT
CDR3 protein: CASSPIQGNTGELFF

D gene: TRBD1
J gene: TRBJ2-6
clone size: once
V gene: TRBV7-9
CDR3 DNA: TGTGCCAGCAGCGACCAACGCTATACAGGGGTTGGTGGGGCCAACGTCCTGACTTTC
CDR3 protein: CASSDQRYTGVGGANVLTF

D gene: -
J gene: TRBJ1-4
clone size: once
V gene: TRBV29-1
CDR3 DNA: TGCAGCGTTGCTCCAACTAATGAAAAACTGTTTTTT
CDR3 protein: CSVAPTNEKLFF

D gene: -
J gene: TRBJ1-5
clone size: -
V gene: TRBV5-6
CDR3 DNA: TGTGCCAGCAGCTTGAAGCCCTTGGATCAGCCCCAGCATTTT
CDR3 protein: CASSLKPLDQPQHF

D gene: -
J gene: TRBJ1-5
clone size: few
V gene: TRBV11-2
CDR3 DNA: TGTGCCAGCAGCTTAAGACACAATCAGCCCCAGCATTTT
CDR3 protein: CASSLRHNQPQHF

D gene: TRBD1
J gene: TRBJ1-1
clone size: -
V gene: TRBV18
CDR3 DNA: TGTGCCAGCTCACAGGGGACAGGGGCTGAAGCTTTCTTT
CDR3 protein: CASSQGTGAEAFF

D gene: TRBD2
J gene: TRBJ2-7
clone size: -
V gene: TRBV7-9
CDR3 DNA: TGTGCCAGCAGCTTAGAGGTTTGGGGGGAGGGCGCCTACGAGCAGTACTTC
CDR3 protein: CASSLEVWGEGAYEQYF

D gene: TRBD1
J gene: TRBJ2-3
clone size: once
V gene: TRBV11-2
CDR3 DNA: TGTGCCAGCAGCCAGAGACAGGGGAGCACAGATACGCAGTATTTT
CDR3 protein: CASSQRQGSTDTQYF

D gene: -
J gene: TRBJ2-4
clone size: -
V gene: TRBV5-8
CDR3 DNA: TGTGCCAGCAGCTTGAACCGGGGGCCCAGCATTCAGTACTTC
CDR3 protein: CASSLNRGPSIQYF